In this sample, the clone carrying this T cell receptor beta chain turned up many times. The antigen remains undetermined. The entry originates in a study of CD8+CD57+ T cells in acquired aplastic anemia. According to the study, genomic DNA was the template for TCR beta VDJ and CDR3 profiling. Using its own MiXCR run on the reads, TCRdb lists one record per CDR3 protein. The sample has 150,000 to 200,000 distinct CDR3 sequences, approximately 43% seen once. The CDR3 is made up of 15 amino acids. The V gene's germline CDR1 is MNHNS and CDR2 SASEGT. V was trimmed by 6 bases and J by 2 bases, leaving 14 bases between them. General observations from the study: Overlapping CD8+ CDR3 repertoires of patients and controls contained around 31 shared sequences. No significant difference in CD8+ Simpson's diversity was found between patients and controls.

Material: sorted CD4+, CD8+, or CD8+CD57+ T cells (not recorded which) from PBMCs. The rearrangement uses TRBV6-1 and TRBJ2-1, with D possibly TRBD2 on 5 matching bases. The sequence came from a human donor in good health. The CDR3 DNA sequence: TGTGCCAGCAGCGCGGACTGGGATACCTACAATGAGCAGTTCTTC. Residues: CASSADWDTYNEQFF.